This T cell receptor beta chain was identified during a study of human T cells and chemical hapten exposure. Study summary: The study lasted 20 to 25 weeks, and patients were dosed weekly with diphenylcyclopropenone on the scalp throughout.

One entry per CDR3 protein, called by TCRdb with MiXCR from the RACE reads. The table shows 110,000 to 150,000 distinct CDR3 sequences, with around 11% occurring only once. V was trimmed by 1 base and J by 3 bases, leaving 16 bases between them. Germline lookup yields CDR1 MNHNS and CDR2 SASEGT. CDR3 length equals 16 residues. A few counts support this clonotype. Time point described: patch test 2, 6 weeks after DPC sensitization. Treatment indicated: therapeutic diphenylcyclopropenone sensitization with weekly scalp DPC. This sample comprised whole blood, obtained in connection with sensitization to the hapten diphenylcyclopropenone (DPC). This receptor was taken from a woman between 45 and 65 years old with alopecia areata. Some clones in this sample may be carry-over from other donors' samples. This rearrangement joins TRBV6-1 to TRBJ2-7, with a tentative D call TRBD2 (6 bases). The CDR3 nucleotides read TGTGCCAGCAGTGAAGAAGGGGCTAGCGTATTCTACGAGCAGTACTTC. Protein sequence: CASSEEGASVFYEQYF.